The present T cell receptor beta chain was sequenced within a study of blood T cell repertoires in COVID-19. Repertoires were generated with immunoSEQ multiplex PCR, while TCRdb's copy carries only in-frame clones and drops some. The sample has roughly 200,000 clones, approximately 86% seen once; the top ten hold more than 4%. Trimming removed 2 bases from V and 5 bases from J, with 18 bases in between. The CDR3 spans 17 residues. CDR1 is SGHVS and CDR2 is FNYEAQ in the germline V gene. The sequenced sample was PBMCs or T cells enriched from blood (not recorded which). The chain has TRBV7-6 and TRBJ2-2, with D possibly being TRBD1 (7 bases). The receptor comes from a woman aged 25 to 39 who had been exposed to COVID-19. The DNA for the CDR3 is TGTGCCAGCAGCTTACATCCCTGGGCAGGGGGGACCGGGGAGCTGTTTTTT. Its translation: CASSLHPWAGGTGELFF.